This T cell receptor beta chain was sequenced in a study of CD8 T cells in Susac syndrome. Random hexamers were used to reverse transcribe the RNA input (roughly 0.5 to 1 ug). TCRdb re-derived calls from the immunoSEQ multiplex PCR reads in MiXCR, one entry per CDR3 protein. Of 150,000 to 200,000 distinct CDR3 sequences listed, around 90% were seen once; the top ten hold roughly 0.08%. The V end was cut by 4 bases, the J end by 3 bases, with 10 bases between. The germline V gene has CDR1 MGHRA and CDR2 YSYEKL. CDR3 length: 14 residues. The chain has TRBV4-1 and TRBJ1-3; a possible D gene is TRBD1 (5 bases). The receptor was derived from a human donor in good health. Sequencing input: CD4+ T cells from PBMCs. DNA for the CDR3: TGCGCCAGCAGCCTAGGGGACGGTGGAAACACCATATATTTT. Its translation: CASSLGDGGNTIYF.